The 21 T cell receptor beta chains below all came from one sample that was sequenced in a study of early stage breast cancer tumors. Some clones are missing from TCRdb's copy, which holds only in-frame ones; the method was immunoSEQ multiplex PCR. Of over 6,500 clones listed, 62% are singletons. The sequenced sample was breast tumor tissue. The receptors stem from a person in their 70s with breast cancer.

The V gene is TRBV30, the J gene TRBJ2-1; D may be TRBD2 (7 bases). The CDR3 runs to 16 residues. The V gene's germline CDR1 is GTSNPN and CDR2 SVGIG (reference sequence). V lost 7 bases and J 4 bases, leaving 23 bases between the germline ends. CDR3 region: CASDVGQGGVYNEQFF. For the CDR3, the DNA is TGTGCCTCCGACGTGGGGCAAGGGGGGGTTTACAATGAGCAGTTCTTC.

CDR3 DNA: TGTGCCAGCAGCTCGGTCGCGAGCGGGGTCTACAATGAGCAGTTCTTC. Translation gives CASSSVASGVYNEQFF. The V and J genes are TRBV11-3 and TRBJ2-1; 7 bases are shared with TRBD2. The length of the CDR3 is 16 residues. The J segment lost 3 bases and the V segment lost 4 bases, leaving 9 bases of the junction unmatched. The germline CDR1 and CDR2 sequences are SGHNT and YENEEA.

Only a few counts were recorded for this clone. CDR3 in amino acids: CASSPSRSHHEQYF. The CDR3 DNA reads TGTGCCAGCTCACCCTCCAGATCCCACCACGAGCAGTACTTC. The chain couples TRBV18 to TRBJ2-7; no definite D call. The germline gives CDR1 KGHSH, CDR2 LQKENI. The CDR3 length is 14 residues. V was clipped by 3 bases and J by 5 bases, with 14 bases between them.

This clone occurred once. The chain has TRBV28 and TRBJ1-2; perhaps TRBD1 as D (5 bases). Per germline, CDR1 MDHEN and CDR2 SYDVKM. V was cut by 6 bases and J by 5 bases, with 13 bases left in between. The CDR3 length is 13 residues. The CDR3: CASRPGGGYGYTF. In nucleotides, the CDR3 is TGTGCCAGCAGACCGGGGGGGGGTTATGGCTACACCTTC.

The rearrangement uses TRBV7-2 and TRBJ2-7; the D gene is possibly TRBD1 (5 bases). V dropped 1 base and J dropped 10 bases, with 14 bases sitting between them. The germline V gene encodes CDR1 SGHTA and CDR2 FQGNSA. This CDR3 is 13 amino acids long. The CDR3 here is CASSLDPGYRQYF. The CDR3 bases are TGTGCCAGCAGCTTAGACCCAGGGTATCGTCAGTACTTC.

The chain is built from TRBV7-8 and TRBJ1-3; D is ambiguous. Trimming left V 4 bases short and J 2 bases short, with 12 bases between. Looked up from germline, CDR1 is SGHVS and CDR2 is FQNEAQ. The CDR3 is made up of 15 amino acids. The CDR3 loop reads CASSSAPNPGNTIYF. The CDR3, as DNA: TGTGCCAGCAGCTCCGCCCCTAATCCTGGAAACACCATATATTTT.

V gene TRBV7-6 combines with J gene TRBJ2-5; TRBD2 is a possible D gene (5 bases). The J call may be wrong; the DNA end is better matched by TRBJ2-7. Germline V gene lookup returns CDR1 SGHVS and CDR2 FNYEAQ. This CDR3 is built from 13 residues. CDR3 residues: CASSLEGGYEQYF. The CDR3 DNA is TGTGCCAGCAGCTTAGAGGGCGGGTACGAGCAGTACTTC.

This chain connects TRBV7-9 to TRBJ2-5; 11 nucleotides agree with TRBD1. V lost 4 bases, J lost 1 base, and 8 bases stayed unmatched. Germline CDR1 and CDR2: SEHNR and FQNEAQ (reference sequence). The length of the CDR3 is 17 residues. The DNA for the CDR3 is TGTGCCAGCAGCTCCCCTCGGACAGGGGGCATCCAAGAGACCCAGTACTTC. It encodes CASSSPRTGGIQETQYF.

The chain couples TRBV7-9 to TRBJ2-7; no definite D call. The germline CDR1 and CDR2 sequences are SEHNR and FQNEAQ (reference sequence). Trimming shortened V by 1 base and J by 6 bases, and 16 bases separated the two germline ends. The length of the CDR3 is 15 residues. As DNA, the CDR3 is TGTGCCAGCAGCTTAGGTACGAACAGTCGCCCCGAGCAGTACTTC. Translated, it gives CASSLGTNSRPEQYF.

This clone has more than one count but fewer than ten. This specimen includes other DNA sequences encoding the same CDR3. The rearrangement joins TRBV5-1 to TRBJ1-1; D remains ambiguous. Germline CDR1 SGHRS, CDR2 YFSETQ. V gave up 4 bases and J gave up 1 base, with 8 bases separating them. The CDR3 has 13 residues. CDR3 loop: CASSIQQNTEAFF. The CDR3 bases are TGCGCCAGCAGCATACAGCAGAACACTGAAGCTTTCTTT.

The chain combines TRBV19 with TRBJ1-2, with D perhaps TRBD1 (5 bases). The CDR3 has 15 residues. Trimming took off 5 bases at V and 0 bases at J, with 13 bases between the two ends. The germline gives CDR1 LNHDA, CDR2 SQIVND (reference sequence). CDR3 in amino acids: CASSPRDRANYGYTF. The CDR3 DNA is TGTGCCAGTAGTCCGCGGGACCGAGCTAACTATGGCTACACCTTC.

The chain links TRBV7-8 to TRBJ2-7; TRBD2 aligns across 10 bases. The CDR3 totals 15 residues. Germline trimming cut 4 bases from V and 3 bases from J; bases unmatched to any gene: 6. CDR1 and CDR2 from the germline V gene are SGHVS and FQNEAQ. The CDR3 loop reads CASSWAASGGYEQYF. The CDR3 DNA sequence: TGTGCCAGCAGCTGGGCGGCTAGCGGGGGCTACGAGCAGTACTTC.

J is TRBJ1-5 and V is TRBV6-6; 8 bases align to TRBD1. This CDR3 is 15 amino acids long. The ends lost 5 bases at V and 3 bases at J; junction bases unmatched: 6. The V gene's germline CDR1 is MNHNY and CDR2 SVGAGI (reference sequence). The CDR3 coding sequence is TGTGCCAGCAGTGCCGGGACAGGCCCCAATCAGCCCCAGCATTTT. This gives the protein CASSAGTGPNQPQHF.

This chain connects TRBV14 to TRBJ1-6; the D is unclear. Deletions cut 4 bases from V and 7 bases from J, with 11 bases between. Germline assignment: CDR1 SGHDN and CDR2 FVKESK. The CDR3 loop spans 14 amino acids. CDR3 in DNA: TGTGCCAGCAGCCCGCGGTCGGGGAATTCACCCCTCCACTTT. This codes for CASSPRSGNSPLHF.

This clone was seen only a few times. The V and J genes are TRBV18 and TRBJ2-2, with 8 bases fitting TRBD1. Trimming removed 8 bases from V and 7 bases from J; junction bases left unmatched: 6. Germline-derived CDR1 and CDR2 are KGHSH and LQKENI. The CDR3 sequence is 13 residues long. The CDR3 here is CASAPGGVGELFF. Here the CDR3 DNA reads TGTGCCAGCGCCCCAGGGGGCGTCGGGGAGCTGTTTTTT.

The rearrangement joins TRBV5-1 to TRBJ2-3, with D possibly matching TRBD2 (5 bases). The germline V gene encodes CDR1 SGHRS and CDR2 YFSETQ. This CDR3 region has 15 residues. Trimming pared 2 bases from V and 4 bases from J, leaving 14 bases between. The CDR3: CASSLGRAHPDTQYF. The CDR3 nucleotides are TGCGCCAGCAGCTTAGGGCGGGCCCATCCAGATACGCAGTATTTT. The full variable domain, its missing parts supplied by reference TRBV5-1 and TRBJ2-3, is KAGVTQTPRYLIKTRGQQVTLSCSPISGHRSVSWYQQTPGQGLQFLFEYFSETQRNKGNFPGRFSGRQFSNSRSEMNVSTLELGDSALYLCASSLGRAHPDTQYFGPGTRLTVL.

This chain uses TRBV6-4 with TRBJ2-1; 13 nucleotides line up with TRBD2. V dropped 3 bases and J dropped 8; count of bases not matched to a gene: 4. This CDR3 is built from 15 residues. Germline assignment: CDR1 MRHNA and CDR2 SNTAGT. In DNA form, the CDR3 reads TGTGCCAGCAGTGAAACTAGCGGGGGGGTCTATGAGCAGTTCTTC. It translates to CASSETSGGVYEQFF.

In its sample, this clone ranks as medium-sized. The chain uses TRBV30 and TRBJ2-7; 7 nucleotides line up with TRBD1. In germline, CDR1 is GTSNPN, CDR2 SVGIG (reference sequence). The CDR3 extends over 13 amino acids. J lost 6 bases, V lost 0 bases, and 5 bases had no gene match. CDR3 nucleotides: TGTGCCTGGAGTGTAGGGGACAGTCGCGAGCAGTACTTC. Protein: CAWSVGDSREQYF.

V gene TRBV5-1 combines with J gene TRBJ2-7; the match to TRBD2 covers 10 bases. Germline trimming cut 3 bases from V and 3 bases from J; bases unmatched to any gene: 9. The CDR3 spans 16 residues. Per the germline V gene, CDR1 is SGHRS and CDR2 is YFSETQ. The CDR3 nucleotides read TGCGCCAGCAGCTCTGGTTCGGCTAGCGGGGGCTACGAGCAGTACTTC. Its protein product is CASSSGSASGGYEQYF.

This clone is categorized as medium-sized. The chain recombines TRBV6-1 with TRBJ1-5; D is unclear. Germline V gene lookup returns CDR1 MNHNS and CDR2 SASEGT. Trimming removed 0 bases from V and 7 bases from J, with 13 bases in between. The CDR3 contains 15 residues. The CDR3 here is CASSEALDGPQPQHF. CDR3 nucleotide sequence: TGTGCCAGCAGTGAAGCGCTCGATGGGCCCCAGCCCCAGCATTTT.

J is TRBJ1-5 and V is TRBV5-8; unclear D gene. The CDR3 extends over 15 amino acids. The germline CDR1 and CDR2 sequences are SGHTS and YDEGEE. Trimming removed 4 bases from V and 1 base from J, with 12 bases in between. CDR3 coding DNA: TGTGCCAGCAGCCCCCGGGGATTCAGCAATCAGCCCCAGCATTTT. Its protein product is CASSPRGFSNQPQHF. The full variable domain, rest sourced from reference TRBV5-8 and TRBJ1-5, is EAGVTQSPTHLIKTRGQQATLRCSPISGHTSVYWYQQALGLGLQFLLWYDEGEERNRGNFPPRFSGRQFPNYSSELNVNALELEDSALYLCASSPRGFSNQPQHFGDGTRLSIL.